The source of this T cell receptor beta chain is a study of T cell responses to AZD1222 COVID-19 vaccine. Looking at the study overall: It was second doses at about 4 or about 12 weeks that were pooled. Study-level findings and limits: Vaccine-associated CD4 TCRs spanned spike, dominant at 160-218 and 743-854. Spike-specific TCR breadth rose after two AZD1222 doses, and depth rose as well.

The CDR3 loop spans 16 amino acids. V shed 2 bases and J shed 0 bases, with 9 bases lying between them. Per the germline V gene, CDR1 is SGHTS and CDR2 is YDEGEE. As to this clone: Its antigen is unidentified.

Only in-frame clones appear in the TCRdb table, and some are missing; sequencing was by immunoSEQ multiplex PCR. The sample contains 170,000 or so clones, 90% of which appear only once. The V call is TRBV5-8, the J call TRBJ2-6, with D unclear. The specimen was peripheral blood, collected on day 0 of AZD1222 vaccination. The receptor was isolated from an adult in good health. CDR3 sequence: CASSFSSTSGANVLTF. The DNA of the CDR3 is TGTGCCAGCAGCTTTTCAAGCACCTCTGGGGCCAACGTCCTGACTTTC.